This TCR beta chain was retrieved from a study of OX40 agonist ivuxolimab in advanced cancers. Study at large: The drug used for patients, ivuxolimab, was an agonistic anti-OX40 (CD134) antibody. Age averaged about 62 years (range roughly 23 to 80), and around 87% were male. General observations from the study: Both CD4+ and CD8+ T cell populations in blood had undergone clonal expansion by week 6 at 0.1 to 3.0 mg/kg. Fewer expanded clones were found on average in CD4+ than in CD8+ T cells.

Only in-frame clones appear in the TCRdb table, and some are missing; sequencing was by immunoSEQ multiplex PCR. The repertoire holds approximately 60,000 clones, with roughly 84% as singletons. For this clone: Its cognate antigen is unknown.

From germline, CDR1 is WNHNN and CDR2 SYGVQD (reference sequence). The CDR3 contains 16 residues. The V gene lost 4 bases and the J gene lost 1 base, with 14 bases spanning the gap. The input for sequencing was CD4+ or CD8+ T cells sorted from blood, taken in a trial of the OX40 agonist ivuxolimab. The chain combines TRBV10-1 with TRBJ2-1, with D perhaps assigned TRBD1 or TRBD2 (5 bases each). The TCR sequence derives from an adult with an advanced solid tumor such as melanoma, head and neck, liver or kidney cancer. The CDR3, as DNA: TGCGCCAGCAGTGCTCAGACAGCGGTTTCCTACAATGAGCAGTTCTTC. The encoded protein is CASSAQTAVSYNEQFF.